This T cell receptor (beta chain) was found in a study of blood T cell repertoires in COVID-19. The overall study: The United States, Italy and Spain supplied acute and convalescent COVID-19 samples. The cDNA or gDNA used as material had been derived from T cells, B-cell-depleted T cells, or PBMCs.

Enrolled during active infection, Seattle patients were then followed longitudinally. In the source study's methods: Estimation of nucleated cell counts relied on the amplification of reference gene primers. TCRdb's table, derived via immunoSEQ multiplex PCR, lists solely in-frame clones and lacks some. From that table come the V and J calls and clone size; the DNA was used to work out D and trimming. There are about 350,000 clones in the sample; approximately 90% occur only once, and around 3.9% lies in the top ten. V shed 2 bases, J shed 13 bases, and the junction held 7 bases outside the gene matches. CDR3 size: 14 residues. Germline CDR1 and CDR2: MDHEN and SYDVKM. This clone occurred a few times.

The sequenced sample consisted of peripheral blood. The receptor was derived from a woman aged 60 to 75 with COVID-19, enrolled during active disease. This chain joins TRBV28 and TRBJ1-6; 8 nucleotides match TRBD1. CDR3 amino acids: CASSLGTGLRPLHF. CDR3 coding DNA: TGTGCCAGCAGTTTAGGGACAGGTTTGCGGCCCCTCCACTTT. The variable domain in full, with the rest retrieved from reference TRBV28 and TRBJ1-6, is DVKVTQSSRYLVKRTGEKVFLECVQDMDHENMFWYRQDPGLGLRLIYFSYDVKMKEKGDIPEGYSVSREKKERFSLILESASTNQTSMYLCASSLGTGLRPLHFGNGTRLTVT.